The next 7 T cell receptor beta chains were all read from a single sample in a study of blood T cells in healthy people across ages. A sample-barcoded 5' primer and a J-beta primer mix were used in a second PCR of roughly 7 to 12 cycles. One entry per CDR3 protein, called by TCRdb with MiXCR from the 5' RACE reads. Seen here are 1.6 million or so distinct CDR3 sequences, about 35% observed once, and the top ten hold around 10%. What was sequenced was blood. These receptors came from a woman in her twenties or thirties in good health.

The CDR3: CASSSSGHGELFF. The CDR3 DNA reads TGTGCCAGCAGCTCTTCGGGGCACGGGGAGCTGTTTTTT. This chain uses TRBV7-2 with TRBJ2-2; TRBD1 or TRBD2 may be the D gene (5 bases each). Germline V gene data show CDR1 as SGHTA and CDR2 as FQGNSA. The CDR3 spans 13 residues. V was cut by 4 bases and J by 7 bases, with 10 bases left in between.

This chain uses TRBV6-1 with TRBJ2-5; TRBD2 matches 12 bases. Germline V CDR1 and CDR2: MNHNS, SASEGT. The CDR3 loop spans 16 amino acids. V dropped 5 bases and J dropped 5; count of bases not matched to a gene: 9. This CDR3 reads CASSQNLAGGEETQYF. CDR3 coding DNA: TGTGCCAGCAGTCAAAACCTAGCGGGAGGGGAGGAGACCCAGTACTTC.

The CDR3 coding sequence is TGTGCCAGCAGCCGGGTAGGGGGGGAGACCCAGTACTTC. Encoded protein: CASSRVGGETQYF. The rearrangement joins TRBV5-6 to TRBJ2-5; the D gene could be TRBD1 or TRBD2 (6 bases each). Germline lookup yields CDR1 SGHDT and CDR2 YYEEEE. Deletions cut 4 bases from V and 5 bases from J, with 12 bases between. The CDR3 is 13 amino acids.

The chain carries TRBV9 and TRBJ2-1; TRBD2 matches at 13 bases. The germline V gene has CDR1 SGDLS and CDR2 YYNGEE. With V trimmed by 4 bases and J by 5 bases, 9 bases remained unmatched. The CDR3 is 17 residues long. CDR3 in DNA: TGTGCCAGCAGCAAACATCTGACTAGCGGGGGGAACAATGAGCAGTTCTTC. This translates into CASSKHLTSGGNNEQFF.

The sample holds many counts of this clonotype. The DNA for the CDR3 is TGTGCCAGCAGTCTAACCGAGAGCAAGGAGGATACGCAGTATTTT. Encoded protein: CASSLTESKEDTQYF. V gene TRBV27 combines with J gene TRBJ2-3; D is unresolved. Trimming shortened V by 5 bases and J by 6 bases, and 18 bases separated the two germline ends. The germline CDR1 and CDR2 sequences are MNHEY and SMNVEV (reference sequence). The CDR3 is 15 amino acids.

This clonotype was detected a few times. The chain uses TRBV14 and TRBJ2-7; D not certain. V was clipped by 0 bases and J by 6 bases, with 12 bases between them. Germline V gene sequence: CDR1 SGHDN, CDR2 FVKESK. The length of the CDR3 is 14 residues. In DNA form, the CDR3 reads TGTGCCAGCAGCCAAGACAGCACTGTCCGCGAGCAGTACTTC. Amino acid sequence: CASSQDSTVREQYF.

This chain joins TRBV20-1 and TRBJ2-2, with 7 bases that match TRBD1. The CDR3 totals 13 residues. Germline assignment: CDR1 DFQATT and CDR2 SNEGSKA (reference sequence). V trimming: 6 bases; J trimming: 6 bases; junction bases outside the gene matches: 7. The CDR3, as DNA: TGCAGTGCCCGGAAGGGGGCGGCCGGGGAGCTGTTTTTT. It yields the protein CSARKGAAGELFF.